This T cell receptor (beta chain) stems from a study of OX40 agonist ivuxolimab in advanced cancers. Study background: Patients receiving dose escalation had hepatocellular carcinoma, melanoma, renal cell or head and neck cancer. Of mixed ages from about 20 to 80 and averaging about 65 years, the group was roughly 85% male. Findings and limits, study-wide: Averaged across samples, CD8+ T cells carried more expanded clones than CD4+ did.

Profiled with immunoSEQ multiplex PCR; TCRdb holds only in-frame clones, not every one. The table lists under 25,000 clones, under 90% of them singletons, with about a fifth in the top ten. On this clone itself: Antigen: not known.

This CDR3 has 17 residues. Germline V lookup: CDR1 WSHSY, CDR2 SAAADI. J gave up 5 bases and V 2 bases, and 14 bases lay outside the gene matches. The receptor was isolated from an adult with an advanced solid tumor such as melanoma, head and neck, liver or kidney cancer. The chain links TRBV10-2 to TRBJ2-5; TRBD2 agrees at 7 bases. Sequences were derived from CD4+ or CD8+ T cells sorted from blood, sampled in a trial of the OX40 agonist ivuxolimab. For the CDR3, the DNA is TGCGCCAGCAGTGAGGTCCAATTAACCTGGGGAGGGGAGACCCAGTACTTC. It encodes CASSEVQLTWGGETQYF.